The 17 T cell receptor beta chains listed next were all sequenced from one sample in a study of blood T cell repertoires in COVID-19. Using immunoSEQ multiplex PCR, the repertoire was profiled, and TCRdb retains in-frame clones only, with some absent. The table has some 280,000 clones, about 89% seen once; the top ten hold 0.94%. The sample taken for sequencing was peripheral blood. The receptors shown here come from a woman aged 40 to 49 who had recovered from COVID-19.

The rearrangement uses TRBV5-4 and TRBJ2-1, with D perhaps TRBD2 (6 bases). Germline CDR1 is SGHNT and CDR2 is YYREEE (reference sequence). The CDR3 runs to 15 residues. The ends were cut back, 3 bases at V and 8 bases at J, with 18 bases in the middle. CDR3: CASSSGPNGSDEQFF. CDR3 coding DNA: TGTGCCAGCAGCTCCGGTCCTAACGGGAGCGATGAGCAGTTCTTC.

CDR3 nucleotide sequence: TGTGCCAGCCCAGGGACTAGGGGGAACTACAATGAGCAGTTCTTC. Translating gives CASPGTRGNYNEQFF. The chain is built from TRBV21-1 and TRBJ2-1; the table's D call TRBD2 went unverified against the DNA. TRBV21-1 is designated a pseudogene. CDR3 size: 15 residues.

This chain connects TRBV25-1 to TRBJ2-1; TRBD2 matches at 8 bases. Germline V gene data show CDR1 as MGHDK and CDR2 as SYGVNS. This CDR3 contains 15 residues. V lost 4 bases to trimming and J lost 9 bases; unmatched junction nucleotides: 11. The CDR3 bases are TGTGCCAGCAGTGGACGTTCAAAGCGGGAGAGTGAGCAGTTCTTC. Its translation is CASSGRSKRESEQFF.

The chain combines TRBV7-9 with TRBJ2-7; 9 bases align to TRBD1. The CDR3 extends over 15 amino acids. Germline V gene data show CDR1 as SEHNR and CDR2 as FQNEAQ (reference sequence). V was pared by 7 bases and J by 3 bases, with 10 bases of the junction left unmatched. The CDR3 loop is CASTRAATGGYEQYF. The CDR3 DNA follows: TGTGCCAGCACCAGGGCGGCGACAGGGGGCTACGAGCAGTACTTC. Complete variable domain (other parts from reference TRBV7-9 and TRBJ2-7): DTGVSQNPRHKITKRGQNVTFRCDPISEHNRLYWYRQTLGQGPEFLTYFQNEAQLEKSRLLSDRFSAERPKGSFSTLEIQRTEQGDSAMYLCASTRAATGGYEQYFGPGTRLTVT.

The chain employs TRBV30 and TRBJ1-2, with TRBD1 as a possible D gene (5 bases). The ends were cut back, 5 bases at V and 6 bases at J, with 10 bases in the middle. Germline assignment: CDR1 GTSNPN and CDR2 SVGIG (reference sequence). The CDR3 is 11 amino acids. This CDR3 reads CAWFGGDGYTF. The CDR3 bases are TGTGCCTGGTTCGGAGGGGATGGCTACACCTTC.

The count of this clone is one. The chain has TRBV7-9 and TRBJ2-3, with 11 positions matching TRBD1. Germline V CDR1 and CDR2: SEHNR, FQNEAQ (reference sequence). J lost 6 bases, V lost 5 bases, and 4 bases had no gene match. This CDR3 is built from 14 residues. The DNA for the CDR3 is TGTGCCAGCAGCACTGGACAGGGGGCTGATACGCAGTATTTT. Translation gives CASSTGQGADTQYF.

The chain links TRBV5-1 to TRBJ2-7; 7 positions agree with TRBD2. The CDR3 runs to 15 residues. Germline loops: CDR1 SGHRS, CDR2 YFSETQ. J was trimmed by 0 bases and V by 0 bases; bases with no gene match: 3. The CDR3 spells CASSLGSGHSYEQYF. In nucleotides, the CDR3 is TGCGCCAGCAGCTTGGGTAGCGGGCACTCCTACGAGCAGTACTTC.

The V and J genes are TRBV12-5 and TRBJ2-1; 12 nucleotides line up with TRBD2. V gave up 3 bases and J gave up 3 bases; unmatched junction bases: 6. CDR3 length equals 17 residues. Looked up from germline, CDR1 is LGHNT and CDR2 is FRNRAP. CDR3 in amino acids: CASGFGRTSGVYNEQFF. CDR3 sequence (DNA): TGTGCTAGTGGTTTCGGTCGGACTAGCGGGGTCTACAATGAGCAGTTCTTC.

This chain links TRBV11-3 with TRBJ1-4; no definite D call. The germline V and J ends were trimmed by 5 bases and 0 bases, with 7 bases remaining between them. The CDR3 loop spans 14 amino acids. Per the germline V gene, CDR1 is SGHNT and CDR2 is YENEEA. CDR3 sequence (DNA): TGTGCCAGCAGCCGGGAAGCAACTAATGAAAAACTGTTTTTT. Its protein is CASSREATNEKLFF.

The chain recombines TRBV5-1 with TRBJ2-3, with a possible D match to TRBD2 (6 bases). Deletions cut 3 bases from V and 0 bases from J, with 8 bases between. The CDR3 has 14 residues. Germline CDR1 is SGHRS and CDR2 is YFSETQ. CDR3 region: CASSSGDSTDTQYF. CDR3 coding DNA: TGCGCCAGCAGCTCGGGGGATAGCACAGATACGCAGTATTTT.

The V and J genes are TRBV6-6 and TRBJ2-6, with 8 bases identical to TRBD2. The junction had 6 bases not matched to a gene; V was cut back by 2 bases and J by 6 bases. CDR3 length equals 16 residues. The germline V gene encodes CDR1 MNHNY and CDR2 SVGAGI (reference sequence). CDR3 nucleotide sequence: TGTGCCAGCAGTTACCCAAGCGGGAGTTCGGCCAACGTCCTGACTTTC. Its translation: CASSYPSGSSANVLTF.

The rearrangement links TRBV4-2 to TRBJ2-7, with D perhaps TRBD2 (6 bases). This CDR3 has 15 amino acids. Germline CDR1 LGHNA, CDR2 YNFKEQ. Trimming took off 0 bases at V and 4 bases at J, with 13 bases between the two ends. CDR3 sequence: CASSQDGGAGYEQYF. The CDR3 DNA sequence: TGTGCCAGCAGCCAAGATGGCGGGGCAGGGTACGAGCAGTACTTC.

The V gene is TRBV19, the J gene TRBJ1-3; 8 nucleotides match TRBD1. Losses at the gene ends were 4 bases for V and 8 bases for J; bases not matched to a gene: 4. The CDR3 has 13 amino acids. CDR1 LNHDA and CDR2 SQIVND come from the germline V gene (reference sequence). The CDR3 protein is CASSSRGPDTIYF. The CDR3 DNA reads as TGTGCCAGTAGTAGCAGGGGGCCGGACACCATATATTTT.

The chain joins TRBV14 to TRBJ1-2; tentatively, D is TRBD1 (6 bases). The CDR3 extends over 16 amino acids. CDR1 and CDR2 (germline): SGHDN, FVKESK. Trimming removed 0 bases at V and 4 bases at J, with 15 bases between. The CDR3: CASSQDGGGGGYGYTF. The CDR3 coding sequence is TGTGCCAGCAGCCAAGATGGGGGGGGCGGCGGCTATGGCTACACCTTC.

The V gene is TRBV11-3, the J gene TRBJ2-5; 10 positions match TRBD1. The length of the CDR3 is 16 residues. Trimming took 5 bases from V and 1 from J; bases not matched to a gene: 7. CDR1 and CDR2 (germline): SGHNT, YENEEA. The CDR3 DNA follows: TGTGCCAGCAGCCTCCGACAGGGGGCGGCCCAAGAGACCCAGTACTTC. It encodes CASSLRQGAAQETQYF.

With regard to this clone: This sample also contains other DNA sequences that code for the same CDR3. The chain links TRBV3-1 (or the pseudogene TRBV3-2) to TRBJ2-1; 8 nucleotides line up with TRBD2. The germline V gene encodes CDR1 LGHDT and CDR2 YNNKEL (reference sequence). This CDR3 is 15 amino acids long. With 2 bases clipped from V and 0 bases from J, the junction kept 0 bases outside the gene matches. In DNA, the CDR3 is TGTGCCAGCAGCCAAACTAGCGGCTCCTACAATGAGCAGTTCTTC. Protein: CASSQTSGSYNEQFF.

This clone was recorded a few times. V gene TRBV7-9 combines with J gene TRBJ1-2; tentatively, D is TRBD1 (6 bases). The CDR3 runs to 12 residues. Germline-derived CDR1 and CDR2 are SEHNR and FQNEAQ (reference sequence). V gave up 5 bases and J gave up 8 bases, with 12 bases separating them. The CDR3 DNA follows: TGTGCCAGCAGCGTGGGACAACGGGGCTACACCTTC. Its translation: CASSVGQRGYTF.